A single count supports the clone carrying this T cell receptor beta chain. The target antigen is unknown. Libraries were prepared by immunoSEQ multiplex PCR; TCRdb keeps only in-frame clonotypes and omits some of them. The sample records under 80,000 clones, roughly three fifths being singletons. This sample is drawn from a study of shared clonotypes between healthy human individuals. Overall study findings and caveats: Approximately 5% was the fraction of naive CD4 clonotypes found shared across a few donors.

This CDR3 has 16 residues. V was shortened by 1 base and J by 4 bases, with 16 bases between the two germline ends. Looked up from germline, CDR1 is SNHLY and CDR2 is FYNNEI. The sequence came from a man aged 25 to 40 in good health. This chain links TRBV2 with TRBJ1-1; no firm D call. Sequences were obtained from memory CD8+ T cells sorted from blood. The subset here: CD45RO+ cells pooled with CCR7-negative TemRA cells. CDR3 nucleotides: TGTGCCAGCAGTGAAGGGATGGTCAGGTTGGGCACTGAAGCTTTCTTT. Translating gives CASSEGMVRLGTEAFF.